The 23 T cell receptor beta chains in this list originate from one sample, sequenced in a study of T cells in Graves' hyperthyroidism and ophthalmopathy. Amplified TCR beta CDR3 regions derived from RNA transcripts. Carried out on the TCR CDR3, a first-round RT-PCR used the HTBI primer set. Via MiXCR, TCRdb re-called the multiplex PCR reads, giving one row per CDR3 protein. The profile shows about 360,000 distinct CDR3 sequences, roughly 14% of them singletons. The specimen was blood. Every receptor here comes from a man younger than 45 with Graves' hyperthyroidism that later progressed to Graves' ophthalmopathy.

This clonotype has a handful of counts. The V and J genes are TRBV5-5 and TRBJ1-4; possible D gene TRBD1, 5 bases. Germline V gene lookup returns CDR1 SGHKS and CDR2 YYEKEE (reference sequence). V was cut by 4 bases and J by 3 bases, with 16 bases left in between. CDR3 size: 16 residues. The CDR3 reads CASSPWGERPNEKLFF. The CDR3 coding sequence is TGTGCCAGCAGCCCGTGGGGCGAACGACCTAATGAAAAACTGTTTTTT.

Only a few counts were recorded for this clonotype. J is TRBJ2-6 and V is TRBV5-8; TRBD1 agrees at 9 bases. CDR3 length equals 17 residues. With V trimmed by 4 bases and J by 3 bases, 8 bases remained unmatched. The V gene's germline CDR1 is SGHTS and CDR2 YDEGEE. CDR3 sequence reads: CASSHRTGAGGANVLTF. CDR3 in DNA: TGTGCCAGCAGCCACCGGACAGGGGCAGGTGGGGCCAACGTCCTGACTTTC.

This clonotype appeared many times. The CDR3: CASSQRGWEEKLFF. The CDR3 region has the DNA TGCGCCAGCAGCCAACGGGGGTGGGAAGAAAAACTGTTTTTT. V is TRBV4-1 and J is TRBJ1-4; TRBD1 might be the D (5 bases). V was cut by 2 bases and J by 8 bases, with 12 bases left in between. The CDR3 is 14 amino acids. Per the germline V gene, CDR1 is MGHRA and CDR2 is YSYEKL.

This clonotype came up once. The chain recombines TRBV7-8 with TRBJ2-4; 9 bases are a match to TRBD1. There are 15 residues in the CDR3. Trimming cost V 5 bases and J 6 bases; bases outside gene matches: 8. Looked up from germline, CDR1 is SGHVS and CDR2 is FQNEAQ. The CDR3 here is CASSPSLGQGNIQYF. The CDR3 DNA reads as TGTGCCAGCAGCCCTAGCCTGGGACAGGGAAACATTCAGTACTTC.

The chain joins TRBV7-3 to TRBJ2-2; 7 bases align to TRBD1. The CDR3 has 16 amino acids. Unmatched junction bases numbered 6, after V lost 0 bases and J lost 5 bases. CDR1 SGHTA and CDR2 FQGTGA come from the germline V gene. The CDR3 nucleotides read TGTGCCAGCAGCTTAACTCCGACAGGGAGAACCGGGGAGCTGTTTTTT. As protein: CASSLTPTGRTGELFF.

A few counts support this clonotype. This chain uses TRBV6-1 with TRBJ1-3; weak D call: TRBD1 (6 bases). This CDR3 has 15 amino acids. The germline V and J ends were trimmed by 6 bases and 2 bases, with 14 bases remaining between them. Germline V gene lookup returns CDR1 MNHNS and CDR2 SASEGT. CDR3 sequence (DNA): TGTGCCAGCAGCCAGGACAGCCGGACTGGAAACACCATATATTTT. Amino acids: CASSQDSRTGNTIYF.

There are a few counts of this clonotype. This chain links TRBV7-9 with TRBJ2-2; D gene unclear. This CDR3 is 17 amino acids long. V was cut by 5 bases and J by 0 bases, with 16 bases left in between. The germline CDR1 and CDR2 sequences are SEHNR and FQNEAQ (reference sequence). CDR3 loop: CASSHLGRTTNTGELFF. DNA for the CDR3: TGTGCCAGCAGCCACCTTGGTAGGACCACGAACACCGGGGAGCTGTTTTTT.

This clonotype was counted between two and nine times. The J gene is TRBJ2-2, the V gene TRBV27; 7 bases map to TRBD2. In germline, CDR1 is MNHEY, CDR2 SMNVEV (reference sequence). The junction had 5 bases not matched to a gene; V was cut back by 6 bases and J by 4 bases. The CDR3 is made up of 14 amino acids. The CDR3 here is CASSWTRGTGELFF. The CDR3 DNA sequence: TGTGCCAGCAGCTGGACTAGGGGCACCGGGGAGCTGTTTTTT.

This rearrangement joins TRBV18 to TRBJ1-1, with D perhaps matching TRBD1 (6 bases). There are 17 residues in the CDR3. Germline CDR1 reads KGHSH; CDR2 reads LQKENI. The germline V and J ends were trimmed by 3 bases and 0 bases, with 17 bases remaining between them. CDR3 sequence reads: CASSPSDRSPMNTEAFF. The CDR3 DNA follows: TGTGCCAGCTCACCTTCGGACAGAAGTCCGATGAACACTGAAGCTTTCTTT.

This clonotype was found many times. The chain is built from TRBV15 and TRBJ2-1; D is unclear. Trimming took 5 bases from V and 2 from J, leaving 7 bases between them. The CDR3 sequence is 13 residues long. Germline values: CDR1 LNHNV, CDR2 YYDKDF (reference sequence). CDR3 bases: TGTGCCACCAGCGGCCGGGCCTACAATGAGCAGTTCTTC. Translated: CATSGRAYNEQFF. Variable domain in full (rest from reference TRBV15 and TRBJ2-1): DAMVIQNPRYQVTQFGKPVTLSCSQTLNHNVMYWYQQKSSQAPKLLFHYYDKDFNNEADTPDNFQSRRPNTSFCFLDIRSPGLGDTAMYLCATSGRAYNEQFFGPGTRLTVL.

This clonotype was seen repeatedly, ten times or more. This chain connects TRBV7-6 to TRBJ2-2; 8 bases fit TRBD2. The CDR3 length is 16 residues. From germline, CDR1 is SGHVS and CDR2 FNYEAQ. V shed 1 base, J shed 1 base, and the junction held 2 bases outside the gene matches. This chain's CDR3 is CASSLEAGENTGELFF. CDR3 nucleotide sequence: TGTGCCAGCAGCTTAGAAGCGGGGGAGAACACCGGGGAGCTGTTTTTT. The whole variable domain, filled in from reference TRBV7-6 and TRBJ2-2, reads GAGVSQSPRYKVTKRGQDVALRCDPISGHVSLYWYRQALGQGPEFLTYFNYEAQQDKSGLPNDRFSAERPEGSISTLTIQRTEQRDSAMYRCASSLEAGENTGELFFGEGSRLTVL.

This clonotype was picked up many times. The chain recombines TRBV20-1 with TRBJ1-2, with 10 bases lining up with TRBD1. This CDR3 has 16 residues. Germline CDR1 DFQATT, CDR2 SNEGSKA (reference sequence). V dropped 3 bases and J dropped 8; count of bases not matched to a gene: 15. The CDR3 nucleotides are TGCAGTGCTAGGGGGAGATTGACAGGGGGCGGAGGGGGCTACACCTTC. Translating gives CSARGRLTGGGGGYTF.

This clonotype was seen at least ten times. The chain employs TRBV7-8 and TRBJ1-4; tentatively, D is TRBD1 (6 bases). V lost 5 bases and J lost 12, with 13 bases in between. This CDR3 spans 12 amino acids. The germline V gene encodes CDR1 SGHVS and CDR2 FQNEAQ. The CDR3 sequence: CASSLDRVELFF. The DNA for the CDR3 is TGTGCCAGCAGCCTGGACAGAGTTGAACTGTTTTTT.

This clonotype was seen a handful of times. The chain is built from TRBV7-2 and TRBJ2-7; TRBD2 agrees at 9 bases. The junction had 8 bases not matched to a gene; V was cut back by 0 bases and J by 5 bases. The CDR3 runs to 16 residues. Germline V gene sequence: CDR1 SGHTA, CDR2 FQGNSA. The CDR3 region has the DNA TGTGCCAGCAGCTTAGCACCTGGGACTAGCCACGACGAGCAGTACTTC. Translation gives CASSLAPGTSHDEQYF.

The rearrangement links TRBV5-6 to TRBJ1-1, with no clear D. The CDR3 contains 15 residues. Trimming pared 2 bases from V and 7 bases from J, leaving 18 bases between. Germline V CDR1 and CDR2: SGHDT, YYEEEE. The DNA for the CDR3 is TGTGCCAGCAGCTTTCGCCCCGTGGGGTCGGGTGAAGCTTTCTTT. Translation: CASSFRPVGSGEAFF.

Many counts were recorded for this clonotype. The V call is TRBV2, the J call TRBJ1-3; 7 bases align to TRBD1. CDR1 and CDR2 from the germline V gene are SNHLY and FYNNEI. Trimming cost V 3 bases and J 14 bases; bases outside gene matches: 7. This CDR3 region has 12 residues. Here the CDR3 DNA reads TGTGCCAGCAGTGATATCGCGGGACAGTTATATTTT. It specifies CASSDIAGQLYF.

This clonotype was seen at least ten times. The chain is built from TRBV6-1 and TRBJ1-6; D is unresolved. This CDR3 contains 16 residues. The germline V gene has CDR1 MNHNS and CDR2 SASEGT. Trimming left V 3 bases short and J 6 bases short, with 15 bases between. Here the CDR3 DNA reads TGTGCCAGCAGTGAGTTCGGGCCCGGACGTAATTCACCCCTCCACTTT. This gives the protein CASSEFGPGRNSPLHF.

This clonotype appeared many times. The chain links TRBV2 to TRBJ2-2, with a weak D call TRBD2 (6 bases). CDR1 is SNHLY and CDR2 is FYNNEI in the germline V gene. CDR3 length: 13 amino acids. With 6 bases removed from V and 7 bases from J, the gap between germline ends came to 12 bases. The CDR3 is CASRGLLGGELFF. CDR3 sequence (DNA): TGTGCCAGCAGGGGACTCTTAGGCGGGGAGCTGTTTTTT.

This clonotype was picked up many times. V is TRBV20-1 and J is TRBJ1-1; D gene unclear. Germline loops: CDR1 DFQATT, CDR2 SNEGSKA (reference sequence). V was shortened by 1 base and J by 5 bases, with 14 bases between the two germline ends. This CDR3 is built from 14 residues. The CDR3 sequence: CSARVTSRATEAFF. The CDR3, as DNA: TGCAGTGCTAGAGTGACTAGCCGGGCAACTGAAGCTTTCTTT.

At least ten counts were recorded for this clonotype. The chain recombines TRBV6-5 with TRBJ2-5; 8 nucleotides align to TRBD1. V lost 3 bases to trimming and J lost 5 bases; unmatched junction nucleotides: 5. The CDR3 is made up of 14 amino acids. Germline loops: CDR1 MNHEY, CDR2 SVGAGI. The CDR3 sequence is CASSYQGARETQYF. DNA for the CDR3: TGTGCCAGCAGTTATCAGGGGGCGAGGGAGACCCAGTACTTC.

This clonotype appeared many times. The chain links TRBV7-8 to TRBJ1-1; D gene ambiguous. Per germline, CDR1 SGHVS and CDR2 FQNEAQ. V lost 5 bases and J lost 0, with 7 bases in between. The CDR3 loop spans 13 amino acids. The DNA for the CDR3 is TGTGCCAGCAGCGGCAACATGAACACTGAAGCTTTCTTT. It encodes CASSGNMNTEAFF.

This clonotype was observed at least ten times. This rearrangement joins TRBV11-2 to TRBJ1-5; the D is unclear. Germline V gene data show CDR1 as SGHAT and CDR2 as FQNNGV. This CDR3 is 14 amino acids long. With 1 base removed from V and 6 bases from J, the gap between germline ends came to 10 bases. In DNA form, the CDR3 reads TGTGCCAGCAGCTTAGTGGGCTCGAGTCAGCCCCAGCATTTT. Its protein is CASSLVGSSQPQHF.

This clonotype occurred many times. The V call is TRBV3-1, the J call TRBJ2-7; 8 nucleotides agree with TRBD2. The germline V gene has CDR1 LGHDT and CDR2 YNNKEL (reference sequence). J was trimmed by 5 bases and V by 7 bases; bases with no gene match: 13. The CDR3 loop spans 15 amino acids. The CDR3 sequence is CASTDGGLGVHEQYF. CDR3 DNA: TGTGCCAGCACCGACGGGGGACTAGGGGTGCACGAGCAGTACTTC.